The following is a T cell receptor (beta chain) sequence with its context. This clone's antigen is unknown. Base quality data are lacking; no much larger clone is found one base away. The data were taken from a study of blood T cell repertoires in COVID-19 (TCRdb year 2020). Describing the broader study: Samples covering the acute and convalescent phases of COVID-19 were provided by collaborators in the United States, Italy and Spain. The material from the prospective study consisted of cDNA or gDNA derived from T cells, B-cell-depleted T cells, or PBMCs. Deeply sampled blood TCRbeta repertoires from subjects exposed to, actively infected with, or recovered from COVID-19 were included in the dataset. The repertoires were released in a freely available public database meant as a resource for research on the immune response to SARS-CoV-2. Samples were obtained from the ongoing ImmuneRACE study (first 160 participants) and from 1,254 subjects provided by 6 global collaborators. Nearly every sample came with metadata listing a de-identified subject ID, COVID-19 status, age in years and sex. Where HLA class I and class II types were available, the types were taken from metadata supplied by the sample provider, not from assay-based typing. General study outcomes and caveats: The amount of clinical and demographic metadata varied by source and participant and was provided uncurated.

In the prospective study, participants were 18 to 89 years old, resided in 25 or so geographic areas of the United States, and were enrolled through a virtual design. Cohort assignment in the prospective study relied on participant-reported clinical history from a screening survey and a study questionnaire. ImmuneRACE Cohort 3 recovered participants were defined by two consecutive negative NP/OP PCR tests, healthcare professional clearance, or symptom resolution. Each participant in the prospective study had whole blood, serum and a nasopharyngeal or oropharyngeal swab collected by mobile phlebotomists. Prospective study participants could optionally give additional blood draws and questionnaires over an approximately two-month period. Before DNA extraction, blood samples from the prospective study were shipped at room temperature or frozen. TCRbeta CDR3 regions were amplified from genomic DNA by means of the immunoSEQ Assay, a bias-controlled multiplex PCR. The original pipeline was this. Nucleated cell counts per sample were estimated from amplification of reference gene primers within the assay. To quantify the absolute abundance of each unique TCRbeta CDR3 rearrangement, sequence reads were collapsed and filtered. For each sample, productive Simpson clonality was calculated as the square root of Simpson's diversity index across productive rearrangements. This is the immuneACCESS table as TCRdb keeps it, with only in-frame sequences that have V and J called. A part of the clones is gone; compared with another copy, unresolved V genes explain less than half, and the rest is unexplained. That table is the source of V, J and clone size, and D and trimming were worked out from the DNA. A total of a few hundred thousand clones appear in this sample, roughly 84% of them only once. Of the sample, roughly 1% falls within the top ten clones.

CDR1 and CDR2 were assigned from the germline V gene as MDHEN and SYDVKM. Inclusive of the bounding cysteine and phenylalanine, the CDR3 is 14 residues long. The retained sequence is limited to the CDR3, 42 bases, with the frame set at the first base. Between the V and J ends, shortened by 2 bases and 0 bases respectively, the junction contains 7 bases. The chain was built from TRBV28 and TRBJ1-1; no confident D gene assignment can be made. The sequenced sample consisted of PBMCs or T cells enriched from blood (not recorded which). The source is a woman aged 25 to 39 who had recovered from COVID-19. The CDR3 sequence is CASSLHSVNTEAFF. DNA sequence: TGTGCCAGCAGTTTACATTCGGTGAACACTGAAGCTTTCTTT. The full variable domain, completed from the reference TRBV28 and TRBJ1-1 proteins outside the CDR3, reads DVKVTQSSRYLVKRTGEKVFLECVQDMDHENMFWYRQDPGLGLRLIYFSYDVKMKEKGDIPEGYSVSREKKERFSLILESASTNQTSMYLCASSLHSVNTEAFFGQGTRLTVV.